Listed below are T cell receptor beta chains from one sample, sequenced in a study of T-cell memory formation after mild COVID-19. MiXCR, run by TCRdb on the 5' RACE reads, gives a single entry per CDR3 protein. The data hold roughly 340,000 distinct CDR3 sequences, with 20% to 25% observed a single time. Sequencing used PBMCs or a T cell subset sorted from them (not recorded which). All receptors come from a young man who had mild COVID-19 (a few samples of this study predate the infection). Cell type and time point are not known. Each CDR3 is given without its conserved first and last residue.

>TRBV5-1|TRBJ1-4
ASSFGTTTNEKLF
>TRBV10-3|TRBJ2-5
ATSQDSSQETQY
>TRBV15|TRBJ2-6
ATSTQPGQGPGANVLT
>TRBV5-5|TRBJ1-5
ASSSGPDSNQPQH
>TRBV12-3/TRBV12-4|TRBJ1-1
ASSRTDISNTEAF
>TRBV19|TRBJ2-1
ASSASRGVEQF
>TRBV7-6|TRBJ2-3
ASSPSVARLY
>TRBV12-5|TRBJ1-5
ASATGRNQPQH
>TRBV5-5|TRBJ2-3
ATGTSGGTDTQY
>TRBV2|TRBJ2-3
ASRTQLSTDTQY
>TRBV18|TRBJ1-2
ASSPGTAPGYT
>TRBV5-1|TRBJ2-5
ASLGDVQETQY
>TRBV5-1|TRBJ1-2
ASSWGQGGVYGYT
>TRBV5-6|TRBJ2-7
ASSVGLAGPRGEQY
>TRBV12-3/TRBV12-4|TRBJ1-1
ASSTDLEAF
>TRBV7-2|TRBJ2-7
ASSRGGGYEQY
>TRBV12-3/TRBV12-4|TRBJ1-1
ASRTEPHTEAF
>TRBV27|TRBJ1-4
ASSGTFNEKLF
>TRBV7-2|TRBJ2-1
ASSAGRVESYNEQF
>TRBV5-1|TRBJ2-5
ASSTGLARETQY
>TRBV11-2|TRBJ2-3
ASSFWPGAAVDTQY
>TRBV11-2|TRBJ1-5
ASPTYAQGNQPQH
>TRBV20-1|TRBJ2-1
SARRFGAYNEQF
>TRBV20-1|TRBJ2-5
SARIRGLETQY
>TRBV7-6|TRBJ2-2
ASTRFGTGLTGELF